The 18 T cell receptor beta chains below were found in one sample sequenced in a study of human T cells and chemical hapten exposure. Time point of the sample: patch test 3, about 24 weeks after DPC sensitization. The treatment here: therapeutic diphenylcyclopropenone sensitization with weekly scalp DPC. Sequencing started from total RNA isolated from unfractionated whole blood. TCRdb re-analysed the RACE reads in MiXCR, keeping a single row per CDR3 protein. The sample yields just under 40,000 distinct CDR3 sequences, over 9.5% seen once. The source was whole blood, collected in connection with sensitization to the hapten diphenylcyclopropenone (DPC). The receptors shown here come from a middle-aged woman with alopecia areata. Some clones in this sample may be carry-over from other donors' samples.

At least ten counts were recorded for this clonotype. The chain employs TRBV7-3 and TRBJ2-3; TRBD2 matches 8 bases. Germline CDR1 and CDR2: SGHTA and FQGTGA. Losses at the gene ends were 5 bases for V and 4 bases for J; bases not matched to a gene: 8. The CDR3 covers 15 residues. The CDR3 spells CASSPRGLAPDTQYF. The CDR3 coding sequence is TGTGCCAGCAGCCCCCGAGGACTAGCACCAGATACGCAGTATTTT.

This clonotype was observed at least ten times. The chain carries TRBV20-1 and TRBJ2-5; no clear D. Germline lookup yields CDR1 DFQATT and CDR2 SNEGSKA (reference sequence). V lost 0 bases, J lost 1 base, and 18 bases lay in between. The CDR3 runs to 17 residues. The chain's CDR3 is CSARDQKTASRQETQYF. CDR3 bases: TGCAGTGCTAGAGATCAAAAAACAGCTTCCCGCCAAGAGACCCAGTACTTC.

Here the CDR3 reads CSARSQAFTEKLFF. The CDR3 coding sequence is TGCAGTGCTAGATCACAGGCCTTTACTGAAAAACTGTTTTTT. The chain couples TRBV20-1 to TRBJ1-4; D perhaps matches TRBD1 (5 bases). The germline V and J ends were trimmed by 2 bases and 7 bases, with 14 bases remaining between them. CDR1 is DFQATT and CDR2 is SNEGSKA in the germline V gene (reference sequence). This CDR3 is built from 14 residues.

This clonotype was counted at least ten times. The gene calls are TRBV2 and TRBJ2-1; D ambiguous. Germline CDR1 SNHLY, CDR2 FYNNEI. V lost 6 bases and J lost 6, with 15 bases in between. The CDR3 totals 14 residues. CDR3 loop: CASRAPVQVNEQFF. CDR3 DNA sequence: TGTGCCAGCAGGGCTCCCGTCCAGGTCAATGAGCAGTTCTTC.

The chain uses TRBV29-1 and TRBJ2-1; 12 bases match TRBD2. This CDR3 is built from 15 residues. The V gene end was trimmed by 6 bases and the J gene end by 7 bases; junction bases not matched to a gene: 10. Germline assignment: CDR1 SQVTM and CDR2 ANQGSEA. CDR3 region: CSVLRTLAGGNEQFF. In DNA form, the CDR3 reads TGCAGCGTCCTACGAACACTAGCGGGAGGTAATGAGCAGTTCTTC.

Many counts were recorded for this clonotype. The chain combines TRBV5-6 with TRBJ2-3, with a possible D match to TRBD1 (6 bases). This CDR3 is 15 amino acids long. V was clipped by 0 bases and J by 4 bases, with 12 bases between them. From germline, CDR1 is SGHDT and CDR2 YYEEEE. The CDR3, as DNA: TGTGCCAGCAGCTTGGAAAGGGGGACCGCAGATACGCAGTATTTT. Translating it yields CASSLERGTADTQYF. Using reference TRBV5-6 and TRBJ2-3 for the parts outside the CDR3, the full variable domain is DAGVTQSPTHLIKTRGQQVTLRCSPKSGHDTVSWYQQALGQGPQFIFQYYEEEERQRGNFPDRFSGHQFPNYSSELNVNALLLGDSALYLCASSLERGTADTQYFGPGTRLTVL.

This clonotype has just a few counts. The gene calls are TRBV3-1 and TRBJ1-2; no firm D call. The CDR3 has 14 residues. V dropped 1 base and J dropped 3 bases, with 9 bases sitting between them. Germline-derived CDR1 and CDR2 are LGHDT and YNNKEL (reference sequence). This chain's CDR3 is CASSQGTGYYGYTF. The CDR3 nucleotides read TGTGCCAGCAGCCAAGGCACGGGGTACTATGGCTACACCTTC.

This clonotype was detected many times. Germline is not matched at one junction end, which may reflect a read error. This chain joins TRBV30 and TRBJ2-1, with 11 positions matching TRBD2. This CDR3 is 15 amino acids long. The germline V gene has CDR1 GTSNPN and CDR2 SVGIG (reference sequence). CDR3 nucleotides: TGTGCCTGGAGTCCCGGACTAGCGGGCTACGATGAGCAGTTCTTC. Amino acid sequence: CAWSPGLAGYDEQFF. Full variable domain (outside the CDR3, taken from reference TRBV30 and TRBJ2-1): SQTIHQWPATLVQPVGSPLSLECTVEGTSNPNLYWYRQAAGRGLQLLFYSVGIGQISSEVPQNLSASRPQDRQFILSSKKLLLSDSGFYLCAWSPGLAGYDEQFFGPGTRLTVL.

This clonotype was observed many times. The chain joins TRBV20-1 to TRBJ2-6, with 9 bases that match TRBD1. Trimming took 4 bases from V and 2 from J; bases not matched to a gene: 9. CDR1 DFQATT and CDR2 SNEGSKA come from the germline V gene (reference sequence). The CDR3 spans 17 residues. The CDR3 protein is CSATGTGISAGANVLTF. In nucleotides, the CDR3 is TGCAGTGCTACCGGGACAGGGATATCGGCTGGGGCCAACGTCCTGACTTTC.

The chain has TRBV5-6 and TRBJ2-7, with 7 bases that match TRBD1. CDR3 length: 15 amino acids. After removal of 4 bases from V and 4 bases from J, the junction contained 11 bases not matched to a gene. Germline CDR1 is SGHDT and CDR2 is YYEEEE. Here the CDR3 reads CASSLRTGRLYEQYF. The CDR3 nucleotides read TGTGCCAGCAGCCTAAGGACAGGACGGCTGTACGAGCAGTACTTC.

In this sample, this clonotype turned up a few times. The CDR3 DNA follows: TGTGCCAGCAGCTTAGCTGGAGAAAGCACTGAAGCTTTCTTT. Its translation is CASSLAGESTEAFF. The rearrangement joins TRBV7-6 to TRBJ1-1; D remains ambiguous. V shed 0 bases and J shed 4 bases, with 9 bases lying between them. The CDR3 spans 14 residues. Germline V gene data show CDR1 as SGHVS and CDR2 as FNYEAQ.

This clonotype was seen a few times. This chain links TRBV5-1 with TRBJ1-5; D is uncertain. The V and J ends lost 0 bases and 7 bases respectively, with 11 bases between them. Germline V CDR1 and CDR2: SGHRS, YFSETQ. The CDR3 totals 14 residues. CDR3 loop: CASSLDTAGQPQHF. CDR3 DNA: TGCGCCAGCAGCTTGGACACCGCCGGGCAGCCCCAGCATTTT.

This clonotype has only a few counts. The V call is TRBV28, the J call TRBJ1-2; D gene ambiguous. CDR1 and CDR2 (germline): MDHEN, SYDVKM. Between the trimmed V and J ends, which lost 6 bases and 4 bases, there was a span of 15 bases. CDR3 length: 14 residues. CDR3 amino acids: CASSGEGRGYGYTF. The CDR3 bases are TGTGCCAGCAGCGGAGAGGGTAGAGGCTATGGCTACACCTTC.

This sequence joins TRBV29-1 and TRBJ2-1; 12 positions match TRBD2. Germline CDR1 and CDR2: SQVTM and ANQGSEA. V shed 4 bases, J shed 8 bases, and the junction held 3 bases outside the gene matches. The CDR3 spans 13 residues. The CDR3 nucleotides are TGCAGCGTTGCTAGCGGGAGGGCCTATGAGCAGTTCTTC. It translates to CSVASGRAYEQFF.

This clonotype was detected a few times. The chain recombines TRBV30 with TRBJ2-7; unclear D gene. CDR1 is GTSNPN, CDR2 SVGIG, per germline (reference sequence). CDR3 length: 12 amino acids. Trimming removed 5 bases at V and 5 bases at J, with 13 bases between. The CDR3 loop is CAWARQANEQYF. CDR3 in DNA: TGTGCCTGGGCCCGGCAGGCCAACGAGCAGTACTTC.

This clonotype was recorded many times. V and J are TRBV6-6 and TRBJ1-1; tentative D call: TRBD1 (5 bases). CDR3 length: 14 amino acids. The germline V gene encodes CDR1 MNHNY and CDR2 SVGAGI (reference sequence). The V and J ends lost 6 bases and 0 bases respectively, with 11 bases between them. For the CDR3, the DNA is TGTGCCAGCAGGTCGGGACGAATGAACACTGAAGCTTTCTTT. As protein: CASRSGRMNTEAFF.

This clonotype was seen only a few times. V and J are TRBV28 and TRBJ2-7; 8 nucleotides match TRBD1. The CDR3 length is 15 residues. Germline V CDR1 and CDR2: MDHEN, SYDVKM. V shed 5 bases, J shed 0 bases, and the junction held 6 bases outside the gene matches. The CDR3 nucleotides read TGTGCCAGCAGTACTGGACAGGGACTCTCCTACGAGCAGTACTTC. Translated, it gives CASSTGQGLSYEQYF.

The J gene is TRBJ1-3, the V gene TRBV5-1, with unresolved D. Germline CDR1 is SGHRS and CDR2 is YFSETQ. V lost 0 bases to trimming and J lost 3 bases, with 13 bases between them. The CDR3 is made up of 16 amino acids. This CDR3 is CASSLDPGAIGNTIYF. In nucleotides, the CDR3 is TGCGCCAGCAGCTTGGATCCGGGTGCAATTGGAAACACCATATATTTT. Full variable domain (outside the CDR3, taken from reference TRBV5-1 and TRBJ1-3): KAGVTQTPRYLIKTRGQQVTLSCSPISGHRSVSWYQQTPGQGLQFLFEYFSETQRNKGNFPGRFSGRQFSNSRSEMNVSTLELGDSALYLCASSLDPGAIGNTIYFGEGSWLTVV.